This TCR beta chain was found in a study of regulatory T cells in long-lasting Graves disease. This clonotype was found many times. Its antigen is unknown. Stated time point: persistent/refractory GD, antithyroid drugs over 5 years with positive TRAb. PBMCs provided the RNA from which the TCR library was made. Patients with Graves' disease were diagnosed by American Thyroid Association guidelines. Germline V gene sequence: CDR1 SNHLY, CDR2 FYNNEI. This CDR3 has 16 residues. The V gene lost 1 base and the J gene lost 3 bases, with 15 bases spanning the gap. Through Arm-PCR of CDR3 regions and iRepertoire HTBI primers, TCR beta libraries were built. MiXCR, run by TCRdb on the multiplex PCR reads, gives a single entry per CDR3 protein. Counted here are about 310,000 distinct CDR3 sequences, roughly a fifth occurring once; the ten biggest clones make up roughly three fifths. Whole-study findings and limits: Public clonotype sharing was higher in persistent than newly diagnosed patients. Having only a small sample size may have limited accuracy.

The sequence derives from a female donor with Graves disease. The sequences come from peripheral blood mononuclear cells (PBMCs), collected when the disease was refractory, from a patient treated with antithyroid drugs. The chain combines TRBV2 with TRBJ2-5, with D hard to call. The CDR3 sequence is CASSEDTLSEEETQYF. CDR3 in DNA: TGTGCCAGCAGTGAAGACACCCTTTCGGAAGAAGAGACCCAGTACTTC. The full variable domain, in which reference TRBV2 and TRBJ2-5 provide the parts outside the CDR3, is EPEVTQTPSHQVTQMGQEVILRCVPISNHLYFYWYRQILGQKVEFLVSFYNNEISEKSEIFDDQFSVERPDGSNFTLKIRSTKLEDSAMYFCASSEDTLSEEETQYFGPGTRLLVL.